This T cell receptor beta chain derives from a study of shared clonotypes between healthy human individuals. Repertoires were generated with immunoSEQ multiplex PCR, while TCRdb's copy carries only in-frame clones and drops some. The sample shows over 2,000,000 clones, 85% to 95% of them seen only once. The CDR3 is 16 amino acids. Germline V gene lookup returns CDR1 SEHNR and CDR2 FQNEAQ (reference sequence). V gave up 5 bases and J gave up 1 base, with 17 bases separating them. About this clone itself: The antigen remains undetermined.

CD8 cells regarded as naive lacked CD45RO, were positively chosen for CCR7, and omitted terminally differentiated effector memory CD45RA+ cells. Broader study findings: On the whole, naive subsets had larger estimated richness than memory subsets had. Generation probability values for non-shared clonotypes were lower than those for clonotypes shared by all four donors.

The source is a man aged 18-30 years in good health. Some clones in this sample may be carry-over from other donors' samples. V gene TRBV7-9 combines with J gene TRBJ1-1; D is uncertain. Sequenced input: naive CD8+ T cells from PBMCs. For the CDR3, the DNA is TGTGCCAGCAGCCCCCGTCGGGAACAGCCGAACACTGAAGCTTTCTTT. Translation: CASSPRREQPNTEAFF. Complete variable domain (other parts from reference TRBV7-9 and TRBJ1-1): DTGVSQNPRHKITKRGQNVTFRCDPISEHNRLYWYRQTLGQGPEFLTYFQNEAQLEKSRLLSDRFSAERPKGSFSTLEIQRTEQGDSAMYLCASSPRREQPNTEAFFGQGTRLTVV.